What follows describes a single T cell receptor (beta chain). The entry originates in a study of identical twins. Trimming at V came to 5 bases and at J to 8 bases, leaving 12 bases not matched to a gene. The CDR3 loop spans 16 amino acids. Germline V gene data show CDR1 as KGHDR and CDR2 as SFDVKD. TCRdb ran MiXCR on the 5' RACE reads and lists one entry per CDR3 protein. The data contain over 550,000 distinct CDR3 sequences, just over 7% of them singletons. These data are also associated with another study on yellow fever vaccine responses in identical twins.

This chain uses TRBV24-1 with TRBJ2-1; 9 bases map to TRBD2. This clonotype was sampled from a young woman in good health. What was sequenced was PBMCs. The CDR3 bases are TGTGCCACCAGTGGGGGTCGGCTAGCGGGATTCGATGAGCAGTTCTTC. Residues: CATSGGRLAGFDEQFF.